The entry that follows covers one TCR beta chain sequence. Antigen: not known. The data were obtained in a study of beta chain features in type 1 diabetes. Points from the study as a whole: Patients with Type 1 diabetes showed moderately but significantly shorter TCRB CDR3s in all four CD4+ subsets.

Expressed TCRB transcripts were sequenced because the isolated RNA had all been reverse transcribed beforehand. The method was immunoSEQ multiplex PCR; TCRdb's version includes in-frame clones alone and lacks a portion of them. The sample carries 250,000 or so clones, roughly 14% recorded once. The CDR3 runs 15 residues. From germline, CDR1 is SGHAT and CDR2 FQNNGV. V was shortened by 5 bases and J by 3 bases, with 13 bases between the two germline ends. The chain employs TRBV11-2 and TRBJ1-4; D gene unclear. Sequencing was carried out using naive CD4+ T cells from blood. This TCR came from a man younger than 45 with type 1 diabetes. The CDR3 protein is CASSHTLGPNEKLFF. The CDR3 bases are TGTGCCAGCAGCCATACGCTTGGGCCTAATGAAAAACTGTTTTTT.